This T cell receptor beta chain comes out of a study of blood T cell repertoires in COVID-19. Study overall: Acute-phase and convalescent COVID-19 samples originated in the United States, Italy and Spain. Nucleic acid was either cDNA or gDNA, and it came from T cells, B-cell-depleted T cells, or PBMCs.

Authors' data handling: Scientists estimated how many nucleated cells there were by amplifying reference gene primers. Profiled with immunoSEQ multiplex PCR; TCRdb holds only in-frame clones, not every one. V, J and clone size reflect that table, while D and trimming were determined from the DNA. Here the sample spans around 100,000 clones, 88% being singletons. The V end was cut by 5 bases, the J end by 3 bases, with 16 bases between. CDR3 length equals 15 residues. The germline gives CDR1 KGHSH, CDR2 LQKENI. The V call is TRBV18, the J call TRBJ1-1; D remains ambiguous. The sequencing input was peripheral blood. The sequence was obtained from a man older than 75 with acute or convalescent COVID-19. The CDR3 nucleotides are TGTGCCAGCTCAGCAATCCCCTATCAGGACACTGAAGCTTTCTTT. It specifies CASSAIPYQDTEAFF. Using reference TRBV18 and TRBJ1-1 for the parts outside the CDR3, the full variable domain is NAGVMQNPRHLVRRRGQEARLRCSPMKGHSHVYWYRQLPEEGLKFMVYLQKENIIDESGMPKERFSAEFPKEGPSILRIQQVVRGDSAAYFCASSAIPYQDTEAFFGQGTRLTVV.